The 3 T cell receptor beta chains below come from one sample, sequenced in a study of T cells of healthy individuals. In TCRdb, the 5' RACE reads were re-called with MiXCR into one record per CDR3 protein. This table holds fewer than 70,000 distinct CDR3 sequences, 14% to 15% found once. All receptors derive from a human donor in good health.

This clonotype has just a few counts. The chain combines TRBV5-6 with TRBJ2-1; 9 bases align to TRBD1. V was clipped by 4 bases and J by 6 bases; unmatched bases: 8. Germline CDR1 and CDR2: SGHDT and YYEEEE. The CDR3 runs 15 residues. The CDR3 region is CASSRPGQGGNEQFF. As DNA, the CDR3 is TGTGCCAGCAGCCGACCGGGACAGGGAGGCAATGAGCAGTTCTTC. The full variable domain, its missing parts supplied by reference TRBV5-6 and TRBJ2-1, is DAGVTQSPTHLIKTRGQQVTLRCSPKSGHDTVSWYQQALGQGPQFIFQYYEEEERQRGNFPDRFSGHQFPNYSSELNVNALLLGDSALYLCASSRPGQGGNEQFFGPGTRLTVL.

This clonotype was counted many times. V and J are TRBV12-5 and TRBJ2-7; 7 bases are shared with TRBD1. Germline-derived CDR1 and CDR2 are LGHNT and FRNRAP. V lost 7 bases to trimming and J lost 3 bases; unmatched junction nucleotides: 21. The CDR3 length is 18 residues. The CDR3 bases are TGTGCTAGTGCCTTGGGAACGAAAAAAGGACAGGCCATCTACGAGCAGTACTTC. Translated: CASALGTKKGQAIYEQYF.

This clonotype has a count of ten or more. The V gene is TRBV15, the J gene TRBJ1-1; no definite D call. Trimming left V 3 bases short and J 1 base short, with 6 bases between. The germline V gene encodes CDR1 LNHNV and CDR2 YYDKDF (reference sequence). The CDR3 runs 13 residues. The CDR3 protein is CATSSDTNTEAFF. CDR3 coding DNA: TGTGCCACCAGCAGCGACACGAACACTGAAGCTTTCTTT.